One and the same sample provided the 25 T cell receptor beta chains below, sequenced in a study of Ad26.COV2.S vaccination and SARS-CoV-2 variants. Produced via immunoSEQ multiplex PCR; TCRdb's table is partial and in-frame only. Of about 400,000 clones listed, 89% are singletons. Treatment indicated: 19 received Ad26.COV2.S at low or high dose, single or two shots; about 5 received placebo; per-sample allocation not given. The samples were gathered on day 63 after the first injection of vaccine or placebo. The sample consisted of peripheral blood, taken in a trial of Ad26.COV2.S vaccine versus placebo. The receptors were sampled from a person between 18 and 65 years old who received the Ad26.COV2.S COVID-19 vaccine or a placebo.

The rearrangement links TRBV10-3 to TRBJ1-1; D ambiguous. The germline CDR1 and CDR2 sequences are ENHRY and SYGVKD. The CDR3 contains 12 residues. Trimming stripped 8 bases from V and 2 bases from J, with 9 bases between. The CDR3 here is CAIGQINTEAFF. The CDR3 DNA reads TGTGCCATCGGGCAGATTAACACTGAAGCTTTCTTT.

The chain employs TRBV28 and TRBJ1-4; D ambiguous. The CDR3 is 12 amino acids. Trimming removed 4 bases from V and 5 bases from J, with 5 bases in between. Germline CDR1 MDHEN, CDR2 SYDVKM. CDR3 sequence reads: CASSSLNEKLFF. The CDR3 region has the DNA TGTGCCAGCAGTTCTTTAAATGAAAAACTGTTTTTT.

The chain couples TRBV6-5 to TRBJ1-2; D unclear. CDR3 length equals 16 residues. The V gene's germline CDR1 is MNHEY and CDR2 SVGAGI. The ends were cut back, 4 bases at V and 3 bases at J, with 18 bases in the middle. CDR3 nucleotide sequence: TGTGCCAGCAGTTCCTCTCGACTGGGGAGGCACTATGGCTACACCTTC. Translation: CASSSSRLGRHYGYTF.

V is TRBV4-1 and J is TRBJ2-5; TRBD1 matches at 7 bases. The V gene's germline CDR1 is MGHRA and CDR2 YSYEKL. This CDR3 has 16 residues. Trimming at V came to 4 bases and at J to 0 bases, leaving 8 bases not matched to a gene. CDR3 nucleotide sequence: TGCGCCAGCAGCCCGCTAGAGGGACAGTACCAAGAGACCCAGTACTTC. The encoded protein is CASSPLEGQYQETQYF.

The chain's CDR3 is CASRIWGGNEQFF. The CDR3 nucleotides are TGTGCCAGCAGGATATGGGGAGGAAATGAGCAGTTCTTC. The rearrangement uses TRBV2 and TRBJ2-1, with D possibly being TRBD2 (6 bases). CDR1 and CDR2 (germline): SNHLY, FYNNEI. This CDR3 is 13 amino acids long. The V gene lost 6 bases and the J gene lost 7 bases, with 13 bases spanning the gap.

The chain carries TRBV10-3 and TRBJ1-1; 7 bases align to TRBD1. J lost 2 bases, V lost 5 bases, and 5 bases had no gene match. The CDR3 spans 14 residues. In germline, CDR1 is ENHRY, CDR2 SYGVKD. The CDR3 loop reads CAISTGQLNTEAFF. CDR3 coding DNA: TGTGCCATCAGTACGGGACAGCTAAACACTGAAGCTTTCTTT.

The chain uses TRBV30 and TRBJ2-7; 7 nucleotides align to TRBD1. The CDR3 is 12 residues long. The V and J ends lost 1 base and 7 bases, in that order; junction bases with no gene match: 4. Germline CDR1 reads GTSNPN; CDR2 reads SVGIG (reference sequence). The CDR3 nucleotides are TGTGCCTGGAGTGGACAGGGTGGGGAGCAGTACTTC. It encodes CAWSGQGGEQYF.

The chain recombines TRBV6-6 with TRBJ1-5; 8 bases map to TRBD1. Germline assignment: CDR1 MNHNY and CDR2 SVGAGI (reference sequence). Trimming cost V 5 bases and J 7 bases; bases outside gene matches: 7. The CDR3 contains 14 residues. This chain's CDR3 is CASSAQGAYQPQHF. The CDR3 nucleotides are TGTGCCAGCAGTGCCCAGGGGGCTTACCAGCCCCAGCATTTT.

The chain uses TRBV5-6 and TRBJ1-3; D unresolved. Germline V CDR1 and CDR2: SGHDT, YYEEEE. This CDR3 region has 11 residues. V was cut by 4 bases and J by 10 bases, with 9 bases left in between. CDR3 DNA sequence: TGTGCCAGCAGCGCGGACGAAACCATATATTTT. This encodes CASSADETIYF.

The rearrangement uses TRBV29-1 and TRBJ2-3; 11 positions agree with TRBD2. V dropped 7 bases and J dropped 3; count of bases not matched to a gene: 9. Germline V CDR1 and CDR2: SQVTM, ANQGSEA. This CDR3 has 15 residues. The CDR3 spells CSGITSGSWTDTQYF. CDR3 DNA sequence: TGCAGCGGAATCACTAGCGGGAGTTGGACAGATACGCAGTATTTT.

This clone was counted a single time. The rearrangement joins TRBV27 to TRBJ2-7; a weak D match, TRBD1 (5 bases). The germline V gene encodes CDR1 MNHEY and CDR2 SMNVEV (reference sequence). CDR3 length: 14 residues. The germline V and J ends were trimmed by 3 bases and 0 bases, with 9 bases remaining between them. CDR3: CASSLGQSSYEQYF. CDR3 sequence (DNA): TGTGCCAGCAGTTTGGGGCAGAGCTCCTACGAGCAGTACTTC.

The chain recombines TRBV28 with TRBJ1-5; D might be TRBD1 (6 bases). The CDR3 runs 15 residues. Trimming pared 10 bases from V and 3 bases from J, leaving 19 bases between. Germline assignment: CDR1 MDHEN and CDR2 SYDVKM. This CDR3 is CATYSEGEHNQPQHF. In DNA, the CDR3 is TGTGCCACCTACTCAGAGGGGGAGCACAATCAGCCCCAGCATTTT.

This chain joins TRBV5-5 and TRBJ2-2; D is unresolved. Between the trimmed V and J ends, which lost 2 bases and 2 bases, there was a span of 13 bases. Germline CDR1 SGHKS, CDR2 YYEKEE (reference sequence). CDR3 length: 16 amino acids. The CDR3, as DNA: TGTGCCAGCAGCTTCTTGGCATGGGCCAACACCGGGGAGCTGTTTTTT. Protein product: CASSFLAWANTGELFF.

This chain links TRBV7-2 with TRBJ2-5; TRBD2 might be the D (5 bases). Trimming cost V 6 bases and J 1 base, with 15 bases left between them. Germline V gene lookup returns CDR1 SGHTA and CDR2 FQGNSA. There are 15 residues in the CDR3. The DNA for the CDR3 is TGTGCCAGCAGTCCCCCCGGTGGGAGCCAAGAGACCCAGTACTTC. It yields the protein CASSPPGGSQETQYF.

As concerns this clone: Compared with germline, one end of the junction differs, possibly owing to a read error. The chain uses TRBV7-2 and TRBJ1-3; D gene unclear. CDR3 length: 15 residues. CDR1 SGHTA and CDR2 FQGNSA come from the germline V gene. The CDR3 loop is CASSVAGFGGNTIYF. For the CDR3, the DNA is TGTGCCAGCAGCGTAGCGGGCTTCGGTGGAAACACCATATATTTT.

This clone was seen once. The V gene is TRBV19, the J gene TRBJ2-5, with a possible D match to TRBD2 (6 bases). The CDR3 extends over 17 amino acids. V was shortened by 2 bases and J by 4 bases, with 20 bases between the two germline ends. CDR1 is LNHDA, CDR2 SQIVND, per germline (reference sequence). CDR3 nucleotides: TGTGCCAGTAGTATACCCCCTCTGGCGGGAAGGGGAGAGACCCAGTACTTC. Translated, it gives CASSIPPLAGRGETQYF.

The chain is built from TRBV2 and TRBJ2-7; D uncertain. There are 14 residues in the CDR3. Germline-derived CDR1 and CDR2 are SNHLY and FYNNEI. Trimming cost V 0 bases and J 1 base, with 7 bases left between them. CDR3 coding DNA: TGTGCCAGCAGTGAAGCTTCCAGGTCCTACGAGCAGTACTTC. Amino acid sequence: CASSEASRSYEQYF. The full variable domain, completed using reference TRBV2 and TRBJ2-7, is EPEVTQTPSHQVTQMGQEVILRCVPISNHLYFYWYRQILGQKVEFLVSFYNNEISEKSEIFDDQFSVERPDGSNFTLKIRSTKLEDSAMYFCASSEASRSYEQYFGPGTRLTVT.

V is TRBV7-8 and J is TRBJ1-1; no clear D gene. The CDR3 sequence is 15 residues long. CDR1 is SGHVS, CDR2 FQNEAQ, per germline. V was pared by 1 base and J by 2 bases, with 11 bases between. As DNA, the CDR3 is TGTGCCAGCAGCTTAGAGTCGCGGAGTAACACTGAAGCTTTCTTT. This translates into CASSLESRSNTEAFF. The full variable domain, in which reference TRBV7-8 and TRBJ1-1 provide the parts outside the CDR3, is GAGVSQSPRYKVAKRGQDVALRCDPISGHVSLFWYQQALGQGPEFLTYFQNEAQLDKSGLPSDRFFAERPEGSVSTLKIQRTQQEDSAVYLCASSLESRSNTEAFFGQGTRLTVV.

The V gene is TRBV11-1, the J gene TRBJ1-1; D not certain. Trimming shortened V by 1 base and J by 0 bases, and 9 bases separated the two germline ends. Germline CDR1 SGHAT, CDR2 FQDESV (reference sequence). This CDR3 is 15 amino acids long. For the CDR3, the DNA is TGTGCCAGCAGCTTAGTCGGATCGTTGAACACTGAAGCTTTCTTT. Translation: CASSLVGSLNTEAFF.

The chain joins TRBV11-3 to TRBJ1-1; D is possibly TRBD1 (5 bases). Trimming left V 4 bases short and J 5 bases short, with 11 bases between. The CDR3 runs 13 residues. Germline V lookup: CDR1 SGHNT, CDR2 YENEEA. For the CDR3, the DNA is TGTGCCAGCAGCTCTTGGGGGGGGACTGAAGCTTTCTTT. Translated: CASSSWGGTEAFF. Full variable domain (outside the CDR3, taken from reference TRBV11-3 and TRBJ1-1): EAGVVQSPRYKIIEKKQPVAFWCNPISGHNTLYWYLQNLGQGPELLIRYENEEAVDDSQLPKDRFSAERLKGVDSTLKIQPAELGDSAVYLCASSSWGGTEAFFGQGTRLTVV.

This clone was observed a handful of times. The rearrangement links TRBV4-1 to TRBJ2-2; D gene unclear. V was cut by 1 base and J by 5 bases, with 2 bases left in between. Germline V CDR1 and CDR2: MGHRA, YSYEKL. The CDR3 extends over 12 amino acids. The CDR3 loop is CASSQGTGELFF. CDR3 bases: TGCGCCAGCAGCCAAGGAACCGGGGAGCTGTTTTTT.

The CDR3 region has the DNA TGTGCCAGCAGTTCCCACAGGGGAGATATCGGGGAGCTGTTTTTT. It yields the protein CASSSHRGDIGELFF. The chain uses TRBV28 and TRBJ2-2; TRBD1 matches 7 bases. The CDR3 has 15 residues. The germline gives CDR1 MDHEN, CDR2 SYDVKM. Germline trimming cut 4 bases from V and 7 bases from J; bases unmatched to any gene: 9.

V and J are TRBV28 and TRBJ2-5; the match to TRBD2 covers 9 bases. This CDR3 region has 14 residues. V was clipped by 6 bases and J by 5 bases; unmatched bases: 7. Germline V gene sequence: CDR1 MDHEN, CDR2 SYDVKM. The CDR3 region is CASRRSGRWETQYF. Here the CDR3 DNA reads TGTGCCAGCAGGAGAAGCGGGAGGTGGGAGACCCAGTACTTC. Full variable domain (missing parts from reference TRBV28 and TRBJ2-5): DVKVTQSSRYLVKRTGEKVFLECVQDMDHENMFWYRQDPGLGLRLIYFSYDVKMKEKGDIPEGYSVSREKKERFSLILESASTNQTSMYLCASRRSGRWETQYFGPGTRLLVL.

This clone was seen a single time. The chain carries TRBV6-2 or TRBV6-3 and TRBJ1-2, with TRBD1 matching over 7 bases. The CDR3 runs to 16 residues. Germline V gene data show CDR1 as MNHEY and CDR2 as SVGEGT. With V trimmed by 2 bases and J by 6 bases, 12 bases remained unmatched. CDR3 loop: CASSYLAPGQSDGYTF. The CDR3 nucleotides are TGTGCCAGCAGTTACCTAGCCCCGGGACAGAGTGATGGCTACACCTTC.

The chain carries TRBV7-3 and TRBJ2-3; 8 bases line up with TRBD1. Losses at the gene ends were 6 bases for V and 5 bases for J; bases not matched to a gene: 10. The CDR3 length is 15 residues. Germline CDR1 reads SGHTA; CDR2 reads FQGTGA. The CDR3 region has the DNA TGTGCCAGCAGTAGGGCAGGGGGCTTGATAGATACGCAGTATTTT. Its translation: CASSRAGGLIDTQYF. Combining the CDR3 with reference TRBV7-3 and TRBJ2-3 gives the whole variable domain GAGVSQTPSNKVTEKGKYVELRCDPISGHTALYWYRQSLGQGPEFLIYFQGTGAADDSGLPNDRFFAVRPEGSVSTLKIQRTERGDSAVYLCASSRAGGLIDTQYFGPGTRLTVL.